This record covers a single TCR beta chain. Its specificity is unknown. The data are from a study of cytomegalovirus exposure and HLA in healthy donors. Overall study: There were roughly 80 million unique TCRs (from HLA-typed donors) in an early data release. Study-level results: The study flagged some 180 TCR beta chains as cytomegalovirus-associated.

In the PCR, 60 Vbeta and 13 Jbeta primers were used. Profiled with immunoSEQ multiplex PCR; TCRdb holds only in-frame clones, not every one. Of about 200,000 clones in the sample, roughly 85% were seen once. Trimming removed 7 bases from V and 10 bases from J; junction bases left unmatched: 16. From germline, CDR1 is MGHDK and CDR2 SYGVNS. The CDR3 extends over 15 amino acids. The chain has TRBV25-1 and TRBJ2-1, with 7 bases identical to TRBD2. The sequencing sample was made of PBMCs. The sequence came from a male donor in good health and CMV-seronegative. The CDR3 DNA reads as TGTGCCAGCACCCTGGGGGGGGGACGGATCGGGGAGCAGTTCTTC. Its protein product is CASTLGGGRIGEQFF. Looking up the rest from reference TRBV25-1 and TRBJ2-1 gives the full variable domain: EADIYQTPRYLVIGTGKKITLECSQTMGHDKMYWYQQDPGMELHLIHYSYGVNSTEKGDLSSESTVSRIRTEHFPLTLESARPSHTSQYLCASTLGGGRIGEQFFGPGTRLTVL.